Only a few counts were recorded for the clone carrying this T cell receptor (beta chain). Its target is not known. This sample is drawn from a study of T-cell memory formation after mild COVID-19. The study's findings and limits: Whereas later expanders leaned CD4+, clones contracting day 15 to 85 showed a balanced CD4/CD8 makeup. Cross-reactive memory seemingly joined, as some responding clones were found in pre-infection memory.

One entry per CDR3 protein results from TCRdb running MiXCR on the 5' RACE reads. This sample has 250,000 or so distinct CDR3 sequences, with more than 15% found just once. The sequence came from a man between 18 and 35 years old who had mild COVID-19 (a few samples of this study predate the infection). Cell type and time point are not known. Sequencing was performed on PBMCs or a T cell subset sorted from them (not recorded which).

CDR3 DNA sequence: TGTGCCAGCAGCCTAGACAGCGGACTCTACACCGGGGAGCTGTTTTTT. It is translated as CASSLDSGLYTGELFF. The chain joins TRBV7-2 to TRBJ2-2, with D perhaps matching TRBD1 or TRBD2 (5 bases each). Trimming left V 5 bases short and J 3 bases short, with 16 bases between. The length of the CDR3 is 16 residues. The germline V gene has CDR1 SGHTA and CDR2 FQGNSA. Variable domain in full (rest from reference TRBV7-2 and TRBJ2-2): GAGVSQSPSNKVTEKGKDVELRCDPISGHTALYWYRQSLGQGLEFLIYFQGNSAPDKSGLPSDRFSAERTGGSVSTLTIQRTQQEDSAVYLCASSLDSGLYTGELFFGEGSRLTVL.